These T cell receptor beta chains were read from a single sample in a study of CD8+ T cells in alopecia areata. The assay was immunoSEQ multiplex PCR, and TCRdb's table has in-frame clones only and misses some. The sample lists around 100,000 clones, 40% to 50% seen once, with more than 15% in the top ten. The sequences come from CD8+ T cells sorted from blood, collected at week 24, from a patient treated with tofacitinib. The receptors were sampled from a human donor with alopecia areata. CDR3s include the opening cysteine and the closing phenylalanine or tryptophan. D genes are given only for firm matches. A row's size may be missing; if present it is once, few, many or a size class.

d_call,clone_size,v_call,j_call,cdr3_aa,cdr3_nt
-,few,TRBV28,TRBJ2-3,CASSHERASGTDTQYF,TGTGCCAGCAGCCACGAGCGGGCTAGCGGCACAGATACGCAGTATTTT
-,-,TRBV27,TRBJ2-7,CASSWGEVAYF,TGTGCCAGCAGTTGGGGTGAAGTAGCGTACTTC
-,few,TRBV7-9,TRBJ1-4,CASSLPGRTNEKLFF,TGTGCCAGCAGCTTACCAGGGAGGACTAATGAAAAACTGTTTTTT
TRBD2,once,TRBV16,TRBJ2-1,CASSLIIAGSYNEQFF,TGTGCCAGCAGCCTGATAATAGCGGGGAGCTACAATGAGCAGTTCTTC
-,-,TRBV19,TRBJ1-2,CASSIGSPDLYGYTF,TGTGCCAGTAGTATAGGATCGCCGGACCTCTATGGCTACACCTTC
-,once,TRBV27,TRBJ2-7,CASSLDGRLPEQYF,TGTGCCAGCAGTTTAGACGGCAGGTTGCCCGAGCAGTACTTC
-,-,TRBV4-1,TRBJ2-1,CASSQGLVNEQFF,TGCGCCAGCAGCCAAGGTCTAGTCAATGAGCAGTTCTTC
TRBD1,few,TRBV6-6,TRBJ1-3,CASGTGGGNTIYF,TGTGCCAGTGGGACAGGCGGGGGAAACACCATATATTTT
-,few,TRBV29-1,TRBJ2-1,CSSLDSHSSYNEQFF,TGCAGCTCCCTCGACAGCCATAGCTCCTACAATGAGCAGTTCTTC
TRBD2,-,TRBV15,TRBJ2-2,CATSETPRLADNTGELFF,TGTGCCACCAGCGAAACCCCACGGCTAGCGGATAACACCGGGGAGCTGTTTTTT
-,few,TRBV7-2,TRBJ1-5,CASSPHVGQPQHF,TGTGCCAGCAGCCCTCATGTGGGACAGCCCCAGCATTTT
TRBD2,-,TRBV2,TRBJ2-3,CASSGELATSTDTQYF,TGTGCCAGCAGTGGAGAACTAGCGACTAGCACAGATACGCAGTATTTT
TRBD2,few,TRBV30,TRBJ2-7,CAWSGAEGTSGYYEQYF,TGTGCCTGGAGTGGGGCGGAGGGGACTAGCGGTTACTACGAGCAGTACTTC
-,-,TRBV4-1,TRBJ2-7,CASSQEGSSYEQYF,TGCGCCAGCAGCCAAGAGGGCAGCTCCTACGAGCAGTACTTC
-,few,TRBV11-2,TRBJ2-3,CASSPSPRTTDTQYF,TGTGCCAGCAGCCCGTCTCCTAGGACCACAGATACGCAGTATTTT
-,-,TRBV4-1,TRBJ2-1,CASSQGVGLYNEQFF,TGCGCCAGCAGCCAGGGGGTGGGCCTTTACAATGAGCAGTTCTTC
-,-,TRBV4-1,TRBJ1-1,CASSQDPAPANEAFF,TGCGCCAGCAGCCAAGATCCGGCCCCGGCCAATGAAGCTTTCTTT
-,few,TRBV9,TRBJ2-5,CASSEWLQETQYF,TGTGCCAGCAGTGAGTGGCTACAAGAGACCCAGTACTTC
-,few,TRBV30,TRBJ1-1,CAWSPGAAEAFF,TGTGCCTGGAGTCCGGGGGCAGCTGAAGCTTTCTTT
-,-,TRBV7-9,TRBJ2-7,CASSPEPHYEQYF,TGTGCCAGCAGCCCGGAGCCGCACTACGAGCAGTACTTC
-,-,TRBV5-4,TRBJ2-7,CASSLKVGYEQYF,TGTGCCAGCAGCTTGAAAGTCGGCTACGAGCAGTACTTC
-,-,TRBV4-1,TRBJ2-7,CASSQGGTSGEQYF,TGCGCCAGCAGCCAAGGAGGAACTTCGGGCGAGCAGTACTTC